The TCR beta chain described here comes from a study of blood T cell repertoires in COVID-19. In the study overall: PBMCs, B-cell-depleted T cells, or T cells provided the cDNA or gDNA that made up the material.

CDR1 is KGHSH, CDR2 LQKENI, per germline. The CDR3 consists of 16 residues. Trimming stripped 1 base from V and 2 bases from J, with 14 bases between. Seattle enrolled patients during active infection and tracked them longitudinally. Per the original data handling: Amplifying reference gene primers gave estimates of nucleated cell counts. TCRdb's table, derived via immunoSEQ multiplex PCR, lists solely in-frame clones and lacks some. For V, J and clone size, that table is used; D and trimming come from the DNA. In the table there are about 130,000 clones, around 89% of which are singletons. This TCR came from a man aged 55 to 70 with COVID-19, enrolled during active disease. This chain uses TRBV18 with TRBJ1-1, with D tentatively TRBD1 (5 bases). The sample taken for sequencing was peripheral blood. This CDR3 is CASSPLWGVRNTEAFF. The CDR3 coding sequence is TGTGCCAGCTCACCACTATGGGGCGTAAGAAACACTGAAGCTTTCTTT. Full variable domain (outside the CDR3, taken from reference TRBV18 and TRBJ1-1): NAGVMQNPRHLVRRRGQEARLRCSPMKGHSHVYWYRQLPEEGLKFMVYLQKENIIDESGMPKERFSAEFPKEGPSILRIQQVVRGDSAAYFCASSPLWGVRNTEAFFGQGTRLTVV.